This T cell receptor beta chain was sequenced for a study of blood T cell repertoires in COVID-19 (dated by TCRdb to 2018 to 2021). Study-level background: The collaborator samples originated in the United States, Italy and Spain and spanned the acute and convalescent phases of COVID-19. The dataset comprised deeply sampled blood TCRbeta repertoires from subjects exposed to, actively infected with, or recovered from COVID-19. The repertoires were released in a freely available public database meant as a resource for research on the immune response to SARS-CoV-2. Where HLA class I and class II types were available, the types were taken from metadata supplied by the sample provider, not from assay-based typing. Samples were obtained from the ongoing ImmuneRACE study (first 160 participants) and from about 1,300 subjects provided by 6 global collaborators. The material from the prospective study consisted of cDNA or gDNA derived from T cells, B-cell-depleted T cells, or PBMCs. A de-identified subject ID, COVID-19 status, age in years and sex were almost always included in the sample metadata.

CDR1 and CDR2, looked up from the germline V gene, are MNHNS and SASEGT. Here V drops 2 bases and J drops 0 bases, and the junction holds 12 bases not matched to any gene. Reading from cysteine to phenylalanine, the CDR3 counts 20 amino acids. Just the 60-base CDR3 DNA is kept, in frame starting at base 1. Results the study describes overall, beyond this receptor: Clinical and demographic metadata were provided uncurated, with the amount varying by source and participant.

The immunoSEQ Assay, a bias-controlled multiplex PCR, was used to amplify TCRbeta CDR3 regions from genomic DNA. In the source study's methods: Nucleated cell counts per sample were estimated from amplification of reference gene primers within the assay. Sequence reads were collapsed and filtered to measure the absolute abundance of every unique TCRbeta CDR3 rearrangement. For each sample, productive Simpson clonality was calculated as the square root of Simpson's diversity index over productive rearrangements. Not all clones reach the TCRdb copy of this immuneACCESS table, which keeps in-frame sequences only. Checked studies attribute under half of the gap to unresolved V genes and leave the rest unexplained. The V and J calls and clone size are taken from that table; D and trimming were inferred from the DNA. This sample holds 110,000 or so clones; nearly 85% were observed only once. The biggest ten clones account for about 6.6% of the sample.

Collaborating institutions collected whole blood in K2EDTA tubes following their own protocols. Collaborator samples were shipped for TCRbeta analysis as frozen whole blood, isolated PBMCs, or DNA extracted from either sample type. As for this clone: Its antigen is not yet known. Base qualities are missing; no much larger clone stands one base away.

This receptor was taken from a woman aged 50 to 60 with acute or convalescent COVID-19. Sample: peripheral blood. Recombination joined TRBV6-1 with TRBJ1-6, with 8 bases aligning to TRBD1. The CDR3: CASSERGGQGFSSYNSPLHF. In nucleotides, the sequence is TGTGCCAGCAGTGAAAGAGGAGGACAGGGCTTCAGCTCCTATAATTCACCCCTCCACTTT.